These 31 T cell receptor beta chains were all obtained from the same sample, sequenced in a study of patients and donors after allogeneic stem cell transplantation. TCRdb used MiXCR to reprocess the RT-PCR reads, holding one entry per CDR3 protein. In the table there are 150,000 to 250,000 distinct CDR3 sequences, around two fifths of which are singletons. The sequencing sample was made of blood, either unsorted or a sorted T cell fraction (not recorded which). These receptors were collected from a human donor who was either an allogeneic HSCT recipient or a stem cell or donor lymphocyte infusion donor (not recorded which). It is not recorded whose cells these are; they may come from a transplant donor.

The chain combines TRBV29-1 with TRBJ1-1; D unclear. V was pared by 2 bases and J by 1 base, with 5 bases between. CDR1 SQVTM and CDR2 ANQGSEA come from the germline V gene. The CDR3 has 12 residues. DNA of the CDR3: TGCAGCGTTGAAAAGGAGAACACTGAAGCTTTCTTT. Translating gives CSVEKENTEAFF.

This clonotype has a handful of counts. The chain uses TRBV12-3 or TRBV12-4 and TRBJ2-1, with D maybe TRBD1 (6 bases). V lost 11 bases and J lost 2, with 19 bases in between. The CDR3 extends over 15 amino acids. The CDR3 here is CAVGTDRSAYNEQFF. The CDR3, as DNA: TGTGCCGTGGGGACCGACAGGTCAGCCTACAATGAGCAGTTCTTC.

The J gene is TRBJ2-6, the V gene TRBV24-1; D possibly corresponds to TRBD2 (7 bases). Germline lookup yields CDR1 KGHDR and CDR2 SFDVKD. Trimming stripped 3 bases from V and 0 bases from J, with 20 bases between. This CDR3 has 20 residues. CDR3 loop: CATSDPRTGGGISGANVLTF. In nucleotides, the CDR3 is TGTGCCACCAGTGATCCCCGGACGGGGGGCGGGATCTCTGGGGCCAACGTCCTGACTTTC.

The chain combines TRBV6-6 with TRBJ2-2, with D maybe TRBD2 (6 bases). Trimming stripped 2 bases from V and 4 bases from J, with 11 bases between. This CDR3 has 15 amino acids. Germline CDR1 reads MNHNY; CDR2 reads SVGAGI (reference sequence). The CDR3 loop reads CASSYAEGSTGELFF. CDR3 nucleotide sequence: TGTGCCAGCAGTTACGCGGAGGGCAGCACCGGGGAGCTGTTTTTT.

This clonotype was counted between two and nine times. DNA for the CDR3: TGTGCCAGCAGTTCCACCCGACAGGGACATGGGTACAGTGAAGCTTTCTTT. It codes for CASSSTRQGHGYSEAFF. V usage is TRBV12-3 or TRBV12-4 and J usage is TRBJ1-1; 7 bases are shared with TRBD1. CDR3 length: 17 amino acids. The J segment lost 7 bases and the V segment lost 4 bases, leaving 18 bases of the junction unmatched.

This clonotype turned up a few times. The CDR3 sequence is CASSQDPQGLSGNTIYF. For the CDR3, the DNA is TGTGCCAGCAGCCAAGACCCACAGGGCCTCTCTGGAAACACCATATATTTT. The genes are TRBV4-2 and TRBJ1-3; tentative D call: TRBD1 (6 bases). Deletions cut 0 bases from V and 0 bases from J, with 12 bases between. This CDR3 contains 17 residues. Looked up from germline, CDR1 is LGHNA and CDR2 is YNFKEQ.

The J gene is TRBJ1-1, the V gene TRBV6-5; 7 positions match TRBD1. Trimming cost V 5 bases and J 1 base; bases outside gene matches: 4. The CDR3 spans 14 residues. Germline V gene lookup returns CDR1 MNHEY and CDR2 SVGAGI. CDR3 in amino acids: CASSRQGPNTEAFF. In DNA, the CDR3 is TGTGCCAGCAGTAGACAGGGTCCGAACACTGAAGCTTTCTTT.

The chain uses TRBV12-3 or TRBV12-4 and TRBJ1-3; D unclear. The CDR3 is 13 residues long. Trimming shortened V by 3 bases and J by 1 base, and 4 bases separated the two germline ends. This chain's CDR3 is CASSLGSGNTIYF. The CDR3 nucleotides read TGTGCCAGCAGTTTGGGGTCTGGAAACACCATATATTTT.

This clonotype was counted only a few times. The chain joins TRBV5-1 to TRBJ1-6; no clear D. V lost 0 bases and J 5 bases, leaving 9 bases between the germline ends. CDR3 length: 15 amino acids. Germline assignment: CDR1 SGHRS and CDR2 YFSETQ. CDR3 protein: CASSLGSGNNSPLHF. DNA of the CDR3: TGCGCCAGCAGCTTGGGGTCGGGCAATAATTCACCCCTCCACTTT.

V gene TRBV6-1 combines with J gene TRBJ2-1; 10 bases match TRBD2. V shed 4 bases, J shed 6 bases, and the junction held 6 bases outside the gene matches. The CDR3 extends over 15 amino acids. Germline V lookup: CDR1 MNHNS, CDR2 SASEGT. The CDR3 spells CASSVLAGESNEQFF. The CDR3 DNA sequence: TGTGCCAGCAGTGTGCTAGCGGGAGAATCCAATGAGCAGTTCTTC.

This clonotype has a handful of counts. This chain joins TRBV20-1 and TRBJ1-1; 7 bases map to TRBD1. CDR1 DFQATT and CDR2 SNEGSKA come from the germline V gene (reference sequence). V lost 2 bases to trimming and J lost 0 bases; unmatched junction nucleotides: 9. The CDR3 is made up of 16 amino acids. CDR3 residues: CSARSIRGGMNTEAFF. Here the CDR3 DNA reads TGCAGTGCTAGATCAATCAGGGGGGGTATGAACACTGAAGCTTTCTTT.

This chain joins TRBV28 and TRBJ1-2; TRBD1 matches at 10 bases. The CDR3 is 14 amino acids. The J segment lost 5 bases and the V segment lost 6 bases, leaving 6 bases of the junction unmatched. Germline V lookup: CDR1 MDHEN, CDR2 SYDVKM. The CDR3 DNA is TGTGCCAGCAGCCTAGTGGGACAGGGGTATGGCTACACCTTC. It is translated as CASSLVGQGYGYTF.

This clonotype was seen a handful of times. CDR3 region: CASSLKPNTEAFF. CDR3 bases: TGTGCCAGCAGTTTAAAGCCGAACACTGAAGCTTTCTTT. The V gene is TRBV12-3 or TRBV12-4, the J gene TRBJ1-1; D uncertain. Trimming stripped 2 bases from V and 1 base from J, with 5 bases between. This CDR3 has 13 amino acids.

The table lists this clonotype with many counts. The chain combines TRBV12-3 or TRBV12-4 with TRBJ1-3; 8 bases align to TRBD1. After removal of 3 bases from V and 0 bases from J, the junction contained 4 bases not matched to a gene. CDR3 length: 16 amino acids. DNA of the CDR3: TGTGCCAGCAGTTTCGGGACAGGCTTCTCTGGAAACACCATATATTTT. This gives the protein CASSFGTGFSGNTIYF.

V and J are TRBV27 and TRBJ2-5; D is unclear. Germline assignment: CDR1 MNHEY and CDR2 SMNVEV (reference sequence). CDR3 size: 13 residues. V lost 1 base to trimming and J lost 6 bases, with 9 bases between them. The CDR3 region is CASSLLGWKTQYF. The DNA of the CDR3 is TGTGCCAGCAGTTTATTGGGGTGGAAGACCCAGTACTTC.

The sample holds one count of this clonotype. This CDR3 is CASSKTSGSSYNEQFF. CDR3 nucleotides: TGTGCCAGTAGTAAGACTAGCGGGAGCTCCTACAATGAGCAGTTCTTC. This chain connects TRBV19 to TRBJ2-1; 12 bases agree with TRBD2. The V segment lost 4 bases and the J segment 0 bases; nucleotides outside the gene matches: 1. The CDR3 runs 16 residues. The germline V gene has CDR1 LNHDA and CDR2 SQIVND (reference sequence).

The rearrangement links TRBV15 to TRBJ2-7; 13 bases align to TRBD2. The germline V gene has CDR1 LNHNV and CDR2 YYDKDF (reference sequence). V dropped 8 bases and J dropped 6; count of bases not matched to a gene: 7. The CDR3 runs 14 residues. The CDR3 sequence is CATRGLAGKREQYF. For the CDR3, the DNA is TGTGCCACCCGGGGACTAGCGGGAAAACGCGAGCAGTACTTC.

This clonotype has more than one count but fewer than ten. V and J are TRBV5-1 and TRBJ2-1; TRBD1 aligns across 9 bases. The CDR3 is 16 residues long. In germline, CDR1 is SGHRS, CDR2 YFSETQ. V shed 0 bases and J 4 bases; nucleotides not matched to a gene: 5. The DNA of the CDR3 is TGCGCCAGCAGCTTGGCCGGACAGGGGAGATACAATGAGCAGTTCTTC. Encoded protein: CASSLAGQGRYNEQFF.

This clonotype was counted only a few times. The chain is built from TRBV2 and TRBJ1-2, with D possibly TRBD1 on 6 matching bases. The CDR3 loop spans 14 amino acids. Looked up from germline, CDR1 is SNHLY and CDR2 is FYNNEI. Trimming shortened V by 7 bases and J by 2 bases, and 14 bases separated the two germline ends. This chain's CDR3 is CASTARQGNYGYTF. The CDR3, as DNA: TGTGCCAGCACCGCAAGGCAGGGGAACTATGGCTACACCTTC.

In this sample, this clonotype turned up a few times. The gene calls are TRBV29-1 and TRBJ2-7; 7 nucleotides agree with TRBD2. J lost 4 bases, V lost 4 bases, and 4 bases had no gene match. This CDR3 is 12 amino acids long. CDR1 SQVTM and CDR2 ANQGSEA come from the germline V gene. The CDR3 protein is CSVGGGGYEQYF. CDR3 nucleotide sequence: TGCAGCGTTGGTGGGGGGGGTTACGAGCAGTACTTC.

The chain recombines TRBV29-1 with TRBJ2-3, with D unclear. Deletions cut 0 bases from V and 0 bases from J, with 13 bases between. CDR1 and CDR2 from the germline V gene are SQVTM and ANQGSEA. This CDR3 has 16 amino acids. The CDR3 is CSVEDRTAISTDTQYF. DNA of the CDR3: TGCAGCGTTGAAGATCGGACGGCGATTAGCACAGATACGCAGTATTTT.

The CDR3 here is CASSLVGTGGYNEQFF. In nucleotides, the CDR3 is TGTGCCAGCAGCTTAGTTGGGACAGGGGGCTACAATGAGCAGTTCTTC. The genes are TRBV7-2 and TRBJ2-1, with 11 positions matching TRBD1. V was pared by 1 base and J by 3 bases, with 2 bases of the junction left unmatched. Germline V gene lookup returns CDR1 SGHTA and CDR2 FQGNSA. The CDR3 covers 16 residues.

V gene TRBV2 combines with J gene TRBJ2-1, with TRBD2 as a possible D gene (5 bases). Germline V lookup: CDR1 SNHLY, CDR2 FYNNEI. The CDR3 consists of 16 residues. V was trimmed by 7 bases and J by 8 bases, leaving 24 bases between them. The CDR3 region is CASTQPTGSSNDEQFF. The CDR3 coding sequence is TGTGCCAGCACCCAACCTACGGGGAGTTCCAATGATGAGCAGTTCTTC.

There are a few counts of this clonotype. The V gene is TRBV7-9, the J gene TRBJ1-2, with D maybe TRBD1 (5 bases). CDR1 and CDR2 (germline): SEHNR, FQNEAQ (reference sequence). Trimming stripped 5 bases from V and 8 bases from J, with 18 bases between. CDR3 size: 14 residues. The CDR3 loop is CASSPGRQQDGYTF. CDR3 nucleotides: TGTGCCAGCAGCCCGGGACGGCAACAGGACGGCTACACCTTC.

In nucleotides, the CDR3 is TGCGCCAGCAGCCAGTTCAGGGGGATCGGAAACACCATATATTTT. Translation: CASSQFRGIGNTIYF. The chain joins TRBV4-3 to TRBJ1-3; TRBD1 aligns across 7 bases. Per germline, CDR1 LGHNA and CDR2 YSLEER. The CDR3 consists of 15 residues. Losses at the gene ends were 3 bases for V and 4 bases for J; bases not matched to a gene: 6.

This clonotype was detected only a few times. V gene TRBV10-3 combines with J gene TRBJ1-1; 7 nucleotides match TRBD1. CDR1 and CDR2 from the germline V gene are ENHRY and SYGVKD. CDR3 size: 14 residues. With 7 bases clipped from V and 3 bases from J, the junction kept 8 bases outside the gene matches. CDR3 in amino acids: CAIKGGVLHTEAFF. The DNA of the CDR3 is TGTGCCATCAAAGGGGGCGTGTTACACACTGAAGCTTTCTTT.

The V and J genes are TRBV6-2 or TRBV6-3 and TRBJ2-2, with no clear D. The V end was cut by 7 bases, the J end by 5 bases, with 14 bases between. The CDR3 runs to 14 residues. Germline values: CDR1 MNHEY, CDR2 SVGEGT. The CDR3 nucleotides are TGTGCCAGCAATAGAGGAAGGGTAACCGGGGAGCTGTTTTTT. Amino acids: CASNRGRVTGELFF.

This chain uses TRBV12-3 or TRBV12-4 with TRBJ2-5; D not certain. V was pared by 3 bases and J by 0 bases, with 8 bases between. There are 14 residues in the CDR3. The CDR3 loop reads CASSLGMYQETQYF. The CDR3 DNA reads as TGTGCCAGCAGTTTGGGGATGTACCAAGAGACCCAGTACTTC.

The chain recombines TRBV4-3 with TRBJ2-7, with D perhaps matching TRBD2 (5 bases). CDR1 is LGHNA and CDR2 is YSLEER in the germline V gene. CDR3 length: 16 amino acids. Trimming took off 0 bases at V and 0 bases at J, with 12 bases between the two ends. CDR3 sequence: CASSQDSSGTSYEQYF. Here the CDR3 DNA reads TGCGCCAGCAGCCAAGATTCAAGCGGAACCTCCTACGAGCAGTACTTC.

This rearrangement joins TRBV4-3 to TRBJ1-4; a weak D match, TRBD1 (6 bases). CDR1 and CDR2 from the germline V gene are LGHNA and YSLEER. Trimming removed 3 bases at V and 4 bases at J, with 12 bases between. The CDR3 contains 15 residues. CDR3 coding DNA: TGCGCCAGCAGCCAGTCAGGGGAGGGTAATGAAAAACTGTTTTTT. Encoded protein: CASSQSGEGNEKLFF.

This clonotype was counted only a few times. The rearrangement uses TRBV18 and TRBJ2-4; D gene unclear. V lost 3 bases to trimming and J lost 0 bases, with 15 bases between them. Per the germline V gene, CDR1 is KGHSH and CDR2 is LQKENI. The length of the CDR3 is 17 residues. CDR3 nucleotides: TGTGCCAGCTCACCTCTCCCAGCCCCCTTAGCCAAAAACATTCAGTACTTC. It yields the protein CASSPLPAPLAKNIQYF.